These 31 T cell receptor beta chains were all obtained from the same sample, sequenced in a study of vaccination effects on CD4 cells after COVID-19. These receptors' antigens are unknown. CD4+ T cells specific for antigen were expanded with viral peptide pools by the ViraFEST assay before sequencing. Upon completion of about eleven days in culture, CD4+ T cells were isolated. Nucleocapsid antibodies stayed negative before and after vaccination, showing no earlier SARS-CoV-2 infection. The data were produced by immunoSEQ multiplex PCR, yet TCRdb's version contains in-frame clones alone and is incomplete. The sample contains 40,000 to 45,000 clones, roughly 82% of which appear only once. This specimen consisted of CD4+ T cells from PBMCs cultured with HCoV-NL63 spike peptides, obtained before COVID-19 vaccination. The origin of the receptors is a human donor who received a COVID-19 vaccine.

This chain uses TRBV24-1 with TRBJ2-1; the D gene is possibly TRBD1 (6 bases). V was pared by 4 bases and J by 2 bases, with 11 bases between. Germline CDR1 KGHDR, CDR2 SFDVKD. CDR3 length: 15 residues. The CDR3 loop reads CATSDTGTPYNEQFF. As DNA, the CDR3 is TGTGCCACCAGTGACACCGGGACACCCTACAATGAGCAGTTCTTC.

This sequence joins TRBV3-1 (or the pseudogene TRBV3-2) and TRBJ2-5, with 9 nucleotides matching TRBD1. CDR3 length equals 14 residues. The junction had 7 bases not matched to a gene; V was cut back by 6 bases and J by 5 bases. CDR1 is LGHDT, CDR2 YNNKEL, per germline (reference sequence). CDR3 amino acids: CASSRLGQGETQYF. CDR3 nucleotide sequence: TGTGCCAGCAGTCGTCTGGGACAGGGTGAGACCCAGTACTTC.

On this clone: Additional DNA sequences in this sample encode the identical CDR3. V is TRBV15 and J is TRBJ1-2; weak D call: TRBD1 (5 bases). Trimming left V 0 bases short and J 2 bases short, with 7 bases between. Germline V gene sequence: CDR1 LNHNV, CDR2 YYDKDF (reference sequence). The CDR3 has 14 residues. The CDR3 nucleotides are TGTGCCACCAGCAGAGATTGGGGGAACTATGGCTACACCTTC. The encoded protein is CATSRDWGNYGYTF. The full variable domain, in which reference TRBV15 and TRBJ1-2 provide the parts outside the CDR3, is DAMVIQNPRYQVTQFGKPVTLSCSQTLNHNVMYWYQQKSSQAPKLLFHYYDKDFNNEADTPDNFQSRRPNTSFCFLDIRSPGLGDTAMYLCATSRDWGNYGYTFGSGTRLTVV.

This chain uses TRBV5-1 with TRBJ2-5, with 9 positions matching TRBD2. Trimming took 1 base from V and 2 from J; bases not matched to a gene: 6. The CDR3 runs to 16 residues. CDR1 is SGHRS, CDR2 YFSETQ, per germline. In DNA form, the CDR3 reads TGCGCCAGCAGCTTGTTGGCGGGGGGGCAGCAAGAGACCCAGTACTTC. Translated, it gives CASSLLAGGQQETQYF.

V gene TRBV5-4 combines with J gene TRBJ2-5; D perhaps matches TRBD1 (6 bases). The germline V gene has CDR1 SGHNT and CDR2 YYREEE (reference sequence). V was cut by 0 bases and J by 2 bases, with 11 bases left in between. The CDR3 length is 15 residues. CDR3 bases: TGTGCCAGCAGCTTGGGGGGGCCGATGCAAGAGACCCAGTACTTC. Translation: CASSLGGPMQETQYF.

The genes are TRBV4-1 and TRBJ2-5; D might be TRBD1 or TRBD2, each matching 5 bases. CDR3 length equals 14 residues. The germline V gene encodes CDR1 MGHRA and CDR2 YSYEKL. Between the trimmed V and J ends, which lost 2 bases and 7 bases, there was a span of 14 bases. CDR3 loop: CASSQQGDLGTQYF. In DNA, the CDR3 is TGCGCCAGCAGCCAACAGGGAGATCTGGGGACCCAGTACTTC.

V and J are TRBV27 and TRBJ2-5; D might be TRBD1 or TRBD2, each matching 6 bases. The CDR3 has 15 residues. Germline CDR1 and CDR2: MNHEY and SMNVEV (reference sequence). The germline V and J ends were trimmed by 3 bases and 1 base, with 12 bases remaining between them. In DNA form, the CDR3 reads TGTGCCAGCAGTTTCACAACGGGGGCCCAAGAGACCCAGTACTTC. This gives the protein CASSFTTGAQETQYF.

The chain links TRBV19 to TRBJ1-5; the match to TRBD1 covers 7 bases. Per the germline V gene, CDR1 is LNHDA and CDR2 is SQIVND (reference sequence). There are 16 residues in the CDR3. Trimming removed 5 bases from V and 2 bases from J; junction bases left unmatched: 9. This chain's CDR3 is CASSSGARGGNQPQHF. The CDR3 bases are TGTGCCAGTAGTTCGGGGGCCAGGGGGGGCAATCAGCCCCAGCATTTT.

This sequence joins TRBV27 and TRBJ1-1; 8 bases are shared with TRBD1. CDR1 MNHEY and CDR2 SMNVEV come from the germline V gene (reference sequence). The ends lost 4 bases at V and 3 bases at J; junction bases unmatched: 7. CDR3 size: 15 residues. In DNA form, the CDR3 reads TGTGCCAGCAGTTCACTACCGGACAGGGACACTGAAGCTTTCTTT. Translating gives CASSSLPDRDTEAFF.

V usage is TRBV5-1 and J usage is TRBJ2-5; 9 bases match TRBD1. The V gene's germline CDR1 is SGHRS and CDR2 YFSETQ. CDR3 length: 15 residues. Trimming cost V 3 bases and J 0 bases; bases outside gene matches: 3. The CDR3, as DNA: TGCGCCAGCAGCTCCGGGGACAGGGACCAAGAGACCCAGTACTTC. This gives the protein CASSSGDRDQETQYF.

The chain links TRBV5-1 to TRBJ2-5; 8 bases line up with TRBD1. CDR3 length equals 15 residues. CDR1 is SGHRS and CDR2 is YFSETQ in the germline V gene. With V trimmed by 4 bases and J by 5 bases, 10 bases remained unmatched. CDR3 sequence reads: CASSVRTGLWETQYF. CDR3 DNA sequence: TGCGCCAGCAGCGTAAGGACAGGGCTTTGGGAGACCCAGTACTTC. The complete variable domain, with remaining parts taken from reference TRBV5-1 and TRBJ2-5, reads KAGVTQTPRYLIKTRGQQVTLSCSPISGHRSVSWYQQTPGQGLQFLFEYFSETQRNKGNFPGRFSGRQFSNSRSEMNVSTLELGDSALYLCASSVRTGLWETQYFGPGTRLLVL.

This chain links TRBV6-2 or TRBV6-3 with TRBJ1-6; TRBD1 aligns across 7 bases. CDR3 length: 17 residues. After removal of 6 bases from V and 0 bases from J, the junction contained 8 bases not matched to a gene. CDR1 and CDR2 from the germline V gene are MNHEY and SVGEGT. DNA for the CDR3: TGTGCCAGCAGGCCTACAGGGGCGAGCTCCTATAATTCACCCCTCCACTTT. This encodes CASRPTGASSYNSPLHF.

This rearrangement joins TRBV11-1 to TRBJ2-1; the match to TRBD2 covers 7 bases. The V and J ends lost 7 bases and 5 bases, in that order; junction bases with no gene match: 11. CDR3 size: 15 residues. Germline CDR1 and CDR2: SGHAT and FQDESV (reference sequence). This CDR3 reads CASTAGQGRNNEQFF. CDR3 coding DNA: TGTGCCAGCACAGCGGGGCAGGGACGGAACAATGAGCAGTTCTTC.

There are a few counts of this clone. The rearrangement uses TRBV18 and TRBJ2-5, with 7 bases that match TRBD2. The CDR3 totals 15 residues. Losses at the gene ends were 4 bases for V and 5 bases for J; bases not matched to a gene: 10. The germline CDR1 and CDR2 sequences are KGHSH and LQKENI. The CDR3 nucleotides read TGTGCCAGCTCACAGCAGACTAGCAGCCCGGAGACCCAGTACTTC. Protein product: CASSQQTSSPETQYF.

V gene TRBV6-6 combines with J gene TRBJ2-7, with unresolved D. CDR3 length: 12 residues. Germline V gene data show CDR1 as MNHNY and CDR2 as SVGAGI (reference sequence). Trimming took off 5 bases at V and 4 bases at J, with 9 bases between the two ends. The CDR3 DNA is TGTGCCAGCAGTAGTGACTCTTACGAGCAGTACGTC. It codes for CASSSDSYEQYV.

This chain links TRBV7-2 with TRBJ2-3, with 8 bases aligning to TRBD2. The CDR3 contains 16 residues. Trimming at V came to 1 base and at J to 2 bases, leaving 5 bases not matched to a gene. Germline CDR1 is SGHTA and CDR2 is FQGNSA. The DNA for the CDR3 is TGTGCCAGCAGCTTAGATAGCGGGACACTCACAGATACGCAGTATTTT. Its protein is CASSLDSGTLTDTQYF.

Here the CDR3 reads CASSQSGTSNQPQHF. The CDR3 coding sequence is TGTGCCAGTAGTCAGTCAGGGACTAGCAATCAGCCCCAGCATTTT. J is TRBJ1-5 and V is TRBV19, with D perhaps TRBD1 (5 bases). The germline V and J ends were trimmed by 5 bases and 0 bases, with 11 bases remaining between them. CDR1 is LNHDA, CDR2 SQIVND, per germline (reference sequence). CDR3 length equals 15 residues.

This chain joins TRBV7-6 and TRBJ2-5, with 8 bases matching TRBD1. The CDR3 contains 15 residues. Germline V gene sequence: CDR1 SGHVS, CDR2 FNYEAQ. J lost 4 bases, V lost 5 bases, and 9 bases had no gene match. The CDR3 region is CASSGPIQGGETQYF. CDR3 coding DNA: TGTGCCAGCAGCGGCCCCATACAGGGGGGAGAGACCCAGTACTTC.

The V gene is TRBV7-3, the J gene TRBJ2-1; 10 bases agree with TRBD1. CDR1 SGHTA and CDR2 FQGTGA come from the germline V gene. CDR3 size: 14 residues. Trimming cost V 5 bases and J 10 bases; bases outside gene matches: 8. The chain's CDR3 is CASSPGQGLLEQFF. In nucleotides, the CDR3 is TGTGCCAGCAGCCCGGGACAGGGGCTACTCGAGCAGTTCTTC.

V usage is TRBV6-2 or TRBV6-3 and J usage is TRBJ2-3, with D unclear. Germline CDR1 reads MNHEY; CDR2 reads SVGEGT. Trimming took off 2 bases at V and 0 bases at J, with 9 bases between the two ends. The CDR3 sequence is 15 residues long. CDR3 protein: CASSYSESSTDTQYF. DNA for the CDR3: TGTGCCAGCAGTTACAGTGAATCTAGCACAGATACGCAGTATTTT.

The rearrangement links TRBV5-1 to TRBJ2-1; no reliable D call. Germline V CDR1 and CDR2: SGHRS, YFSETQ. The length of the CDR3 is 15 residues. Trimming cost V 2 bases and J 5 bases, with 14 bases left between them. The CDR3 reads CASSFSPNRDNEQFF. CDR3 bases: TGCGCCAGCAGCTTTTCTCCCAACCGGGACAATGAGCAGTTCTTC.

The chain joins TRBV6-1 to TRBJ1-2; D is undetermined. Trimming took 2 bases from V and 7 from J, leaving 8 bases between them. CDR1 is MNHNS, CDR2 SASEGT, per germline. The CDR3 consists of 12 residues. The CDR3, as DNA: TGTGCCAGCAGTGAACTACTCAGTGGCTACACCTTC. Translation: CASSELLSGYTF.

This rearrangement joins TRBV9 to TRBJ2-3; 7 nucleotides line up with TRBD1. Germline V CDR1 and CDR2: SGDLS, YYNGEE. This CDR3 spans 16 amino acids. V was clipped by 0 bases and J by 0 bases; unmatched bases: 4. CDR3 sequence reads: CASSVVGTVSTDTQYF. The CDR3 nucleotides read TGTGCCAGCAGCGTAGTAGGGACAGTTAGCACAGATACGCAGTATTTT.

The V gene is TRBV7-2, the J gene TRBJ2-1; no definite D call. The germline gives CDR1 SGHTA, CDR2 FQGNSA. V lost 1 base and J lost 6, with 7 bases in between. There are 13 residues in the CDR3. CDR3: CASSLGPGNEQFF. CDR3 nucleotide sequence: TGTGCCAGCAGCTTAGGGCCCGGCAATGAGCAGTTCTTC.

This clone was seen a few times. The chain uses TRBV30 and TRBJ2-3, with 10 bases fitting TRBD1. V shed 3 bases and J 5 bases; nucleotides not matched to a gene: 5. The CDR3 contains 14 residues. CDR1 is GTSNPN and CDR2 is SVGIG in the germline V gene (reference sequence). The CDR3 is CAWSNGQGGDTQYF. CDR3 DNA: TGTGCCTGGAGCAATGGACAGGGGGGAGATACGCAGTATTTT.

The chain joins TRBV12-3 or TRBV12-4 to TRBJ1-2; D not certain. The CDR3 loop spans 13 amino acids. Trimming left V 4 bases short and J 8 bases short, with 14 bases between. The CDR3 DNA is TGTGCCAGCAGTTACGTCCTAGAGGCCGGCTACACCTTC. Encoded protein: CASSYVLEAGYTF.

This clone has just a few counts. The rearrangement links TRBV6-1 to TRBJ1-1; D unclear. The CDR3 has 13 residues. CDR1 MNHNS and CDR2 SASEGT come from the germline V gene. Between the trimmed V and J ends, which lost 0 bases and 8 bases, there was a span of 10 bases. The CDR3 loop is CASSEARLREAFF. DNA for the CDR3: TGTGCCAGCAGTGAAGCGAGGTTGAGGGAAGCTTTCTTT.

A remark on this clone: Other DNA sequences in the sample encode the same CDR3. The chain combines TRBV6-5 with TRBJ1-6; D is ambiguous. This CDR3 has 14 amino acids. The germline V and J ends were trimmed by 2 bases and 4 bases, with 6 bases remaining between them. The germline gives CDR1 MNHEY, CDR2 SVGAGI. The CDR3 here is CASSYKGYNSPLHF. The CDR3 DNA is TGTGCCAGCAGTTACAAGGGTTATAATTCACCCCTCCACTTT.

This chain uses TRBV6-5 with TRBJ1-6; tentative D call: TRBD1 (6 bases). V was shortened by 2 bases and J by 4 bases, with 9 bases between the two germline ends. The CDR3 has 15 residues. Germline V CDR1 and CDR2: MNHEY, SVGAGI. The CDR3 nucleotides read TGTGCCAGCAGTTACAGGACAGCGTATAATTCACCCCTCCACTTT. Amino acids: CASSYRTAYNSPLHF.

The V and J genes are TRBV3-1 (or the pseudogene TRBV3-2) and TRBJ2-2; 7 bases map to TRBD1. The CDR3 spans 15 residues. The V gene's germline CDR1 is LGHDT and CDR2 YNNKEL (reference sequence). V lost 1 base and J lost 5; bases outside the gene matches: 4. The CDR3 DNA reads as TGTGCCAGCAGCCAAGGACAGGGACGAACCGGGGAGCTGTTTTTT. Its translation is CASSQGQGRTGELFF.

V gene TRBV6-6 combines with J gene TRBJ2-2; TRBD2 matches 9 bases. The length of the CDR3 is 13 residues. Germline lookup yields CDR1 MNHNY and CDR2 SVGAGI (reference sequence). The trim removed 7 bases at V and 6 bases at J, leaving 3 bases unmatched. The CDR3 region has the DNA TGTGCCAGCAAGCGGGGGGAGCCCGGGGAGCTGTTTTTT. This encodes CASKRGEPGELFF.